One and the same sample provided the 9 T cell receptor beta chains below, sequenced in a study of blood T cells in healthy people across ages. Using a J-beta primer mix together with a sample-barcoded 5' primer, a second PCR was run for roughly 6 to 12 cycles. Via MiXCR, TCRdb re-called the 5' RACE reads, giving one row per CDR3 protein. The sample includes 1.5 million to 2 million distinct CDR3 sequences, roughly 52% seen only once; the top ten take approximately 2%. Input material: blood. The origin of the receptors is a woman aged 35 to 49 in good health.

This chain joins TRBV7-2 and TRBJ2-3; 12 bases match TRBD2. The CDR3 totals 16 residues. Germline CDR1 reads SGHTA; CDR2 reads FQGNSA. Losses at the gene ends were 4 bases for V and 6 bases for J; bases not matched to a gene: 8. This CDR3 reads CASSSGLAGGVDTQYF. The DNA for the CDR3 is TGTGCCAGCAGCTCGGGCCTAGCGGGGGGGGTTGATACGCAGTATTTT. Based on the CDR3 plus reference TRBV7-2 and TRBJ2-3, the full variable domain is GAGVSQSPSNKVTEKGKDVELRCDPISGHTALYWYRQSLGQGLEFLIYFQGNSAPDKSGLPSDRFSAERTGGSVSTLTIQRTQQEDSAVYLCASSSGLAGGVDTQYFGPGTRLTVL.

The V call is TRBV20-1, the J call TRBJ2-1; the D is unclear. Germline lookup yields CDR1 DFQATT and CDR2 SNEGSKA (reference sequence). CDR3 length: 16 amino acids. V was trimmed by 1 base and J by 0 bases, leaving 13 bases between them. The CDR3 protein is CSARGEVQSSYNEQFF. The CDR3, as DNA: TGCAGTGCTAGAGGGGAAGTCCAGAGCTCCTACAATGAGCAGTTCTTC.

This clonotype was counted between two and nine times. This chain connects TRBV11-2 to TRBJ2-5, with D possibly TRBD2 on 6 matching bases. The CDR3 spans 14 residues. CDR1 is SGHAT, CDR2 FQNNGV, per germline. Trimming cost V 3 bases and J 0 bases, with 8 bases left between them. The CDR3: CASSFWGDQETQYF. For the CDR3, the DNA is TGTGCCAGCAGCTTCTGGGGGGACCAAGAGACCCAGTACTTC. Full variable domain (outside the CDR3, taken from reference TRBV11-2 and TRBJ2-5): EAGVAQSPRYKIIEKRQSVAFWCNPISGHATLYWYQQILGQGPKLLIQFQNNGVVDDSQLPKDRFSAERLKGVDSTLKIQPAKLEDSAVYLCASSFWGDQETQYFGPGTRLLVL.

This clonotype was seen a few times. This CDR3 reads CSARDGSRALETQYF. The CDR3 DNA sequence: TGCAGTGCTAGAGATGGCTCCAGGGCGTTAGAGACCCAGTACTTC. This chain joins TRBV20-1 and TRBJ2-5; tentative D call: TRBD1 (5 bases). The CDR3 consists of 15 residues. Per the germline V gene, CDR1 is DFQATT and CDR2 is SNEGSKA (reference sequence). Between the trimmed V and J ends, which lost 0 bases and 4 bases, there was a span of 15 bases.

CDR3 sequence reads: CSARSISSYEQYF. The CDR3 DNA sequence: TGCAGTGCTAGAAGCATTAGCTCCTACGAGCAGTACTTC. The J gene is TRBJ2-4, the V gene TRBV20-1; D not resolved. The DNA end lines up better with TRBJ2-7; the J call may be wrong. Germline CDR1 is DFQATT and CDR2 is SNEGSKA (reference sequence). This CDR3 comprises 13 residues.

V usage is TRBV6-2 or TRBV6-3 and J usage is TRBJ2-5; D could derive from TRBD1 or TRBD2 (5 bases each). The length of the CDR3 is 14 residues. Per germline, CDR1 MNHEY and CDR2 SVGEGT. The V end lost 2 bases, the J end lost 4 bases, and 11 bases lay between the germline ends. CDR3 residues: CASSYMGRRETQYF. The CDR3 region has the DNA TGTGCCAGCAGTTACATGGGACGACGAGAGACCCAGTACTTC.

This clonotype has more than one count but fewer than ten. V is TRBV9 and J is TRBJ2-3; D uncertain. This CDR3 region has 14 residues. Germline CDR1 SGDLS, CDR2 YYNGEE. Trimming cost V 2 bases and J 0 bases, with 7 bases left between them. The CDR3 DNA is TGTGCCAGCAGCGTGACCCAGAGCACAGATACGCAGTATTTT. Protein: CASSVTQSTDTQYF.

This clonotype turned up a few times. The chain uses TRBV5-1 and TRBJ2-5, with D unresolved. V dropped 6 bases and J dropped 4 bases, with 13 bases sitting between them. CDR3 length: 13 amino acids. Germline loops: CDR1 SGHRS, CDR2 YFSETQ. CDR3: CASKHEPRETQYF. The DNA for the CDR3 is TGCGCCAGCAAGCACGAGCCTCGAGAGACCCAGTACTTC.

The V gene is TRBV7-8, the J gene TRBJ2-2; 8 bases are a match to TRBD2. Germline CDR1 is SGHVS and CDR2 is FQNEAQ. The J segment lost 3 bases and the V segment lost 5 bases, leaving 5 bases of the junction unmatched. The CDR3 has 15 residues. In nucleotides, the CDR3 is TGTGCCAGCAGCCCGACTAGCGTATACACCGGGGAGCTGTTTTTT. It translates to CASSPTSVYTGELFF.